This T cell receptor (beta chain) was documented in a study of T cells in Graves' hyperthyroidism and ophthalmopathy. The V segment lost 5 bases and the J segment 3 bases; nucleotides outside the gene matches: 7. The CDR3 is made up of 16 amino acids. Germline-derived CDR1 and CDR2 are MGHRA and YSYEKL. Study-level results: The model anticipated ophthalmopathy a median approximately 6.6 months pre-onset.

From RNA transcripts, TCR beta CDR3 regions were amplified. Primed by the HTBI set, a first-round RT-PCR was run on the TCR CDR3. TCRdb itself ran the multiplex PCR reads through MiXCR, one entry per CDR3 protein. The sample gives hundreds of thousands of distinct CDR3 sequences, 14% to 15% of which show up once; less than 15% is in the top ten. This clonotype was observed many times. Its antigen is unidentified. This chain joins TRBV4-1 and TRBJ2-1; 10 nucleotides match TRBD1. The source of this sequence is a young man with Graves' ophthalmopathy. Sequences were obtained from blood. As DNA, the CDR3 is TGCGCCAGCAGCAATAGACAGGGGGCTCACTACAATGAGCAGTTCTTC. Translating it yields CASSNRQGAHYNEQFF.